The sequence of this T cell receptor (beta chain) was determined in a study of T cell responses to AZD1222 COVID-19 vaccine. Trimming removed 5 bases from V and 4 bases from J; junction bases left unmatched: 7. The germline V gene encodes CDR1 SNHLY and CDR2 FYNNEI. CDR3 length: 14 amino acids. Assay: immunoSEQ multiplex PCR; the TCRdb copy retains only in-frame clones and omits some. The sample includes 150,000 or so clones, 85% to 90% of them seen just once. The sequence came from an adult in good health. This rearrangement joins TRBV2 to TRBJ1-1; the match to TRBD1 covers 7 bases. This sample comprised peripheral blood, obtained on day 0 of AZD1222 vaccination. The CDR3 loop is CASSYYQGGTEAFF. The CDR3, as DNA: TGTGCCAGCAGTTATTATCAGGGGGGCACTGAAGCTTTCTTT. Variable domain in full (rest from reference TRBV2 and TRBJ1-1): EPEVTQTPSHQVTQMGQEVILRCVPISNHLYFYWYRQILGQKVEFLVSFYNNEISEKSEIFDDQFSVERPDGSNFTLKIRSTKLEDSAMYFCASSYYQGGTEAFFGQGTRLTVV.